Listed here are 13 T cell receptor beta chains from one sample, sequenced in a study of cytomegalovirus exposure and HLA in healthy donors (dated by TCRdb to the late 2010s). Libraries came from the immunoSEQ multiplex PCR assay. A mixture of 60 forward primers for TCR Vbeta segments and 13 reverse primers for TCR Jbeta segments was used in the multiplex PCR. TCRdb re-hosts the immuneACCESS table, in-frame sequences only. Its copies lack some clones; in the studies checked, an unresolved V gene accounts for under half of them, and the cause for the rest is not known. In this sample the table shows about 160,000 clones, about three quarters of which occur a single time. The ten biggest clones cover approximately 2.3% of the sample. The sequenced sample was PBMCs. The receptors come from a female donor in good health and CMV-seronegative.

V is TRBV5-6 and J is TRBJ1-6, with 9 bases lining up with TRBD1. V dropped 4 bases and J dropped 7; count of bases not matched to a gene: 3. Germline loops: CDR1 SGHDT, CDR2 YYEEEE. CDR3 length: 14 residues. The CDR3: CASSRDRVNSPLHF. CDR3 DNA sequence: TGTGCCAGCAGCAGGGACAGGGTAAATTCACCCCTCCACTTT.

This clone turned up a few times. The chain carries TRBV27 and TRBJ2-5; 7 bases line up with TRBD2. V dropped 6 bases and J dropped 4; count of bases not matched to a gene: 17. The CDR3 is 17 amino acids. Per the germline V gene, CDR1 is MNHEY and CDR2 is SMNVEV (reference sequence). The CDR3 spells CASSKAAGAPGGETQYF. The CDR3 nucleotides are TGTGCCAGCAGCAAGGCTGCGGGAGCCCCTGGGGGAGAGACCCAGTACTTC.

There are a few counts of this clone. The gene calls are TRBV4-1 and TRBJ2-7; 7 nucleotides agree with TRBD1. This CDR3 spans 16 amino acids. The germline V gene encodes CDR1 MGHRA and CDR2 YSYEKL. The V and J ends lost 3 bases and 0 bases, in that order; junction bases with no gene match: 8. The CDR3 region has the DNA TGCGCCAGCAGCCAGATGAGACAGGGAAGCTCCTACGAGCAGTACTTC. Protein: CASSQMRQGSSYEQYF.

This clone has only a few counts. The chain is built from TRBV19 and TRBJ2-6, with D maybe TRBD1 (6 bases). Germline V gives CDR1 LNHDA, CDR2 SQIVND (reference sequence). V gave up 5 bases and J gave up 0 bases, with 17 bases separating them. The CDR3 consists of 18 residues. CDR3 in amino acids: CASSSKTGPNSGANVLTF. DNA of the CDR3: TGTGCCAGTAGTTCCAAGACAGGACCCAACTCTGGGGCCAACGTCCTGACTTTC.

This clone was seen more than once but under ten times. The chain links TRBV6-4 to TRBJ2-3; no definite D call. The CDR3 totals 15 residues. Trimming left V 5 bases short and J 1 base short, with 13 bases between. Germline CDR1 MRHNA, CDR2 SNTAGT. The chain's CDR3 is CASSKGRQGTDTQYF. CDR3 bases: TGTGCCAGCAGTAAAGGTCGTCAGGGCACAGATACGCAGTATTTT.

V is TRBV6-5 and J is TRBJ1-2; 7 nucleotides match TRBD1. Germline values: CDR1 MNHEY, CDR2 SVGAGI. V gave up 6 bases and J gave up 0 bases; unmatched junction bases: 4. The CDR3 has 14 residues. The CDR3 nucleotides are TGTGCCAGCAGCGACAGGGACCCTAACTATGGCTACACCTTC. This translates into CASSDRDPNYGYTF.

The V gene is TRBV7-2, the J gene TRBJ2-7; the D gene is possibly TRBD2 (6 bases). Per the germline V gene, CDR1 is SGHTA and CDR2 is FQGNSA. CDR3 length: 15 amino acids. Trimming shortened V by 3 bases and J by 2 bases, and 14 bases separated the two germline ends. The CDR3 loop is CASSLGLLSAYEQYF. In nucleotides, the CDR3 is TGTGCCAGCAGCTTGGGACTTTTATCGGCCTACGAGCAGTACTTC. Based on the CDR3 plus reference TRBV7-2 and TRBJ2-7, the full variable domain is GAGVSQSPSNKVTEKGKDVELRCDPISGHTALYWYRQSLGQGLEFLIYFQGNSAPDKSGLPSDRFSAERTGGSVSTLTIQRTQQEDSAVYLCASSLGLLSAYEQYFGPGTRLTVT.

The gene calls are TRBV27 and TRBJ2-7, with no clear D. The V end was cut by 5 bases, the J end by 2 bases, with 16 bases between. This CDR3 region has 15 residues. CDR1 is MNHEY, CDR2 SMNVEV, per germline (reference sequence). Here the CDR3 DNA reads TGTGCCAGCAGTCCGCTCTCCTCCAGGACCTACGAGCAGTACTTC. Encoded protein: CASSPLSSRTYEQYF.

The rearrangement uses TRBV4-3 and TRBJ1-5, with TRBD1 identical over 10 bases. With V trimmed by 0 bases and J by 0 bases, 14 bases remained unmatched. The CDR3 has 21 amino acids. CDR1 is LGHNA and CDR2 is YSLEER in the germline V gene. CDR3 bases: TGCGCCAGCAGCCAAGATGTTTGGGTCGAGGACAGGGGGGATAGCAATCAGCCCCAGCATTTT. Translating it yields CASSQDVWVEDRGDSNQPQHF.

The gene calls are TRBV25-1 and TRBJ2-1; 11 positions match TRBD2. The CDR3 extends over 16 amino acids. With 7 bases clipped from V and 6 bases from J, the junction kept 11 bases outside the gene matches. The germline V gene has CDR1 MGHDK and CDR2 SYGVNS. CDR3 sequence (DNA): TGTGCCAGCACTCCCCGTACTAGCGGGAGCTCCAATGAGCAGTTCTTC. Translating it yields CASTPRTSGSSNEQFF.

V and J are TRBV27 and TRBJ1-1; the D is unclear. The CDR3 is made up of 12 amino acids. Trimming took off 3 bases at V and 4 bases at J, with 6 bases between the two ends. CDR1 is MNHEY, CDR2 SMNVEV, per germline (reference sequence). CDR3 DNA: TGTGCCAGCAGTTTCCGGGGCACTGAAGCTTTCTTT. It translates to CASSFRGTEAFF.

The chain combines TRBV9 with TRBJ2-1; D gene ambiguous. CDR1 SGDLS and CDR2 YYNGEE come from the germline V gene. The CDR3 covers 13 residues. V was cut by 4 bases and J by 8 bases, with 13 bases left in between. The CDR3 bases are TGTGCCAGCAGCCCCCTCATCCGGGATGAGCAGTTCTTC. Translated, it gives CASSPLIRDEQFF.

The chain has TRBV5-8 and TRBJ1-2, with 7 nucleotides matching TRBD1. The ends lost 1 base at V and 4 bases at J; junction bases unmatched: 10. Germline CDR1 and CDR2: SGHTS and YDEGEE. The CDR3 sequence is 16 residues long. This CDR3 reads CASSLYLGQKTYGYTF. In nucleotides, the CDR3 is TGTGCCAGCAGCTTGTATTTGGGACAGAAAACCTATGGCTACACCTTC.